The clone carrying this TCR beta chain was counted a single time. This specimen belongs to a study of blood T cell repertoires in COVID-19. The table came from immunoSEQ multiplex PCR; TCRdb's copy has only in-frame clones and leaves some out. Of about 240,000 clones detected, about four fifths appear once; the ten largest clones hold 7.5%. Trimming at V came to 7 bases and at J to 10 bases, leaving 6 bases not matched to a gene. Germline values: CDR1 GTSNPN, CDR2 SVGIG (reference sequence). The CDR3 sequence is 12 residues long. Followed over time, Seattle patients had been enrolled while infection was active.

The chain is built from TRBV30 and TRBJ1-6; 8 bases map to TRBD1. The sample consisted of peripheral blood. The TCR comes from a woman of 80 years or more with COVID-19, enrolled during active disease. CDR3 coding DNA: TGTGCCTCCGGACAGGGCCAATCACCCCTCCACTTT. Protein sequence: CASGQGQSPLHF.